This T cell receptor beta chain was captured by sequencing in a study of shared clonotypes between healthy human individuals (dated by TCRdb to 2018 to 2021). Regarding the complete study: The cohort included a few men and two women between 18 and 49 years of age. For each donor, three plates each were used for CD4 naive and CD4 memory, two plates were used for CD8 naive, and one plate was used for CD8 memory. Each donor's leukapheresis produced roughly between roughly 0.9 and 9 billion PBMCs. To estimate repertoire size and how much clonotype sharing occurs between individuals, the study deeply sequenced the blood TCR repertoires of roughly 5 healthy adults. Different laboratories and diverse techniques were used to prepare libraries and sequence TCR repertoires, to increase sequencing depth and limit assay-specific biases.

What the research found in general, with its limitations: Naive subsets generally had larger estimated clonotype richness than memory subsets. The genetic and exposure-history diversity represented was limited by the small number of donors. Rarefaction of sorted-subset datasets indicated incomplete sequencing despite the large sequencing depth. Across several donors, about 5% of naive CD4, over 3% of naive CD8, 2% to 2.5% of memory CD4, and 0.4% to 0.45% of memory CD8 clonotypes were shared. Pairwise subsampling indicated that sequencing depth was expected to affect the degree of clonotype sharing among donors. Only blood was sampled, and tissue TCR repertoires likely differ from those in blood. Compared with non-shared clonotypes, the clonotypes found in all four sorted-subset donors had higher generation probabilities.

With regard to this clone: It lacks a known antigen. No base qualities exist here, and no much larger clone lies one base off it.

The CDR1 and CDR2 encoded by the germline V gene (reference sequence) are MNHNY and SVGAGI. V trim: 5 bases; J trim: 5 bases; unmatched bases: 12. The CDR3 goes from the cysteine to the phenylalanine over 16 residues. Only the CDR3 portion is preserved as DNA: 48 bases, with reading frame beginning at the first base. Using the deep immunoSEQ assay, multiplex PCR amplified TCR CDR3 regions from genomic DNA. For each cell subset, the extracted genomic DNA was distributed evenly across all wells of several immunoSEQ 96-well plates, and each plate served as one replicate. Each replicate PCR for sorted subsets received about 200 ng genomic DNA, equal to tens of thousands of T cell genomes. Purified libraries were measured with a Qubit 3.0 fluorometer, size-checked on a Bioanalyzer 2100, and measured again with the KAPA Library Quantification kit. Each immunoSEQ 96-well plate was sequenced on its own single-read 150-cycle Illumina NextSeq 550 flow cell. Processing in the source paper ran as follows. Because only junctional sequences without quality scores were contained in the immunoSEQ output, filtering matching that applied to full-length reads could not be performed. Sequences were annotated with PyIR, a Python wrapper for IgBLAST v1.9, and V/J genes and CDR3 were assigned using IMGT germline references. Reads were removed for weak V/J assignments (E-value above 1e-6), missing CDR3, stop codons, out-of-frame junctions, or ambiguous translated residues. V3J clonotypes were defined as sequences sharing an identical inferred V gene, J gene, and CDR3 amino acid sequence. Percentage overlap between repertoires was computed as shared unique clonotypes divided by the size of the smaller repertoire. RTK rarefaction, the Chao1 estimator, and Recon v2.1 estimates of unobserved clonotypes were used to assess repertoire richness. Generation probabilities for all TCRbeta clonotypes obtained by the gDNA method from a handful of donors were computed using OLGA. In TCRdb, the immuneACCESS table is reduced to in-frame sequences with V and J assigned. These tables do not hold every clone; where another copy was compared, an unresolved V gene accounts for under half, and the others remain unexplained. From that table come the V and J calls and clone size; the DNA was used to work out D and trimming. Present in this sample are over a million clones, around three quarters of which were seen just once. The ten largest clonotypes hold more than 0.45% of the sample.

The donors were healthy, HIV-negative adults with no recently reported acute infections or vaccinations. Every donor was a Caucasian adult living in Nashville, Tennessee, USA. CD4+ T cells were enriched through magnetic negative selection, after which naive cells were positively selected on CD45RA and the remaining negative fraction served as the memory subset. Blood was collected by leukapheresis, and PBMCs were isolated by Ficoll-Histopaque density gradient centrifugation and then cryopreserved in liquid nitrogen vapor phase. Analytical flow cytometry was used to check the purity and quantity of every magnetically sorted T cell population. Genomic DNA was isolated from every sorted fraction and measured by UV absorbance on a Nanodrop 2000c.

This sequence was found in a man between 18 and 35 years old in good health. Some clones in this sample may be carry-over from other donors' samples. Sequenced input: memory CD4+ T cells from PBMCs. The cell subset or site label, read with the paper, signifies: CD45RA-negative fraction. The V and J genes are TRBV6-6 and TRBJ2-3; the central 8 bases match TRBD2. The sequenced DNA is TGTGCCAGCAGTCCCAACCTCGGACTAGCCGGAGATACGCAGTATTTT. It codes for CASSPNLGLAGDTQYF.